These 21 T cell receptor beta chains originate from one sample sequenced in a study of blood T cell repertoires in COVID-19. Using immunoSEQ multiplex PCR, the repertoire was profiled, and TCRdb retains in-frame clones only, with some absent. The table has about 200,000 clones, roughly 90% seen once; the top ten hold less than 4%. Sample: PBMCs or T cells enriched from blood (not recorded which). The receptor source for this set is a woman aged 25-40 years with acute COVID-19.

The J gene is TRBJ2-7, the V gene TRBV29-1; D is perhaps TRBD1 (7 bases). Trimming shortened V by 6 bases and J by 2 bases, and 20 bases separated the two germline ends. Germline V gene data show CDR1 as SQVTM and CDR2 as ANQGSEA. The CDR3 covers 15 residues. Here the CDR3 reads CSVEGRPGGTYEQYF. The CDR3 DNA is TGCAGCGTCGAGGGCCGGCCAGGGGGGACCTACGAGCAGTACTTC.

The gene calls are TRBV27 and TRBJ1-2; 7 bases line up with TRBD1. This CDR3 has 14 residues. Trimming took 4 bases from V and 5 from J; bases not matched to a gene: 7. Germline V CDR1 and CDR2: MNHEY, SMNVEV (reference sequence). CDR3: CASSSVGTEYGYTF. The CDR3 nucleotides are TGTGCCAGCAGTTCCGTCGGGACAGAGTATGGCTACACCTTC.

This sequence joins TRBV27 and TRBJ1-4; TRBD1 is a possible D gene (5 bases). The CDR3 is 13 residues long. With 8 bases removed from V and 8 bases from J, the gap between germline ends came to 15 bases. The germline CDR1 and CDR2 sequences are MNHEY and SMNVEV (reference sequence). CDR3 nucleotide sequence: TGTGCCAGCCGGACAAGCCCGGGCGAAAAACTGTTTTTT. Protein sequence: CASRTSPGEKLFF.

Only one count was recorded for this clone. The V and J genes are TRBV19 and TRBJ1-2, with D unresolved. The germline V gene encodes CDR1 LNHDA and CDR2 SQIVND (reference sequence). V gave up 7 bases and J gave up 8 bases, with 14 bases separating them. The CDR3 contains 12 residues. In nucleotides, the CDR3 is TGTGCCAGTACCGAGGCAGCCGGGGGCTACACCTTC. Translating gives CASTEAAGGYTF.

The rearrangement joins TRBV11-2 to TRBJ1-6, with 9 positions matching TRBD1. The CDR3 runs to 17 residues. The V and J ends lost 1 base and 7 bases, in that order; junction bases with no gene match: 8. Germline CDR1 and CDR2: SGHAT and FQNNGV. CDR3 amino acids: CASSLGWRDRENSPLHF. Here the CDR3 DNA reads TGTGCCAGCAGCTTAGGGTGGAGGGACAGGGAGAATTCACCCCTCCACTTT.

The chain is built from TRBV5-1 and TRBJ1-2; 7 bases are a match to TRBD1. The J segment lost 3 bases and the V segment lost 4 bases, leaving 3 bases of the junction unmatched. Germline CDR1 and CDR2: SGHRS and YFSETQ. CDR3 length: 13 amino acids. Here the CDR3 reads CASSPGQYYGYTF. CDR3 coding DNA: TGCGCCAGCAGCCCGGGACAGTACTATGGCTACACCTTC. Looking up the rest from reference TRBV5-1 and TRBJ1-2 gives the full variable domain: KAGVTQTPRYLIKTRGQQVTLSCSPISGHRSVSWYQQTPGQGLQFLFEYFSETQRNKGNFPGRFSGRQFSNSRSEMNVSTLELGDSALYLCASSPGQYYGYTFGSGTRLTVV.

V and J are TRBV7-8 and TRBJ1-1; no clear D. Trimming took 5 bases from V and 3 from J, leaving 13 bases between them. The germline V gene encodes CDR1 SGHVS and CDR2 FQNEAQ. CDR3 size: 14 residues. The CDR3 sequence: CASSASTADTEAFF. Here the CDR3 DNA reads TGTGCCAGCAGCGCCTCGACCGCGGACACTGAAGCTTTCTTT.

This chain joins TRBV2 and TRBJ2-7; tentative D call: TRBD1 (6 bases). Germline CDR1 SNHLY, CDR2 FYNNEI. Trimming removed 6 bases at V and 2 bases at J, with 11 bases between. This CDR3 has 13 residues. This chain's CDR3 is CASSRDIAYEQYF. In DNA, the CDR3 is TGTGCCAGCAGCCGGGACATAGCCTACGAGCAGTACTTC.

The chain couples TRBV9 to TRBJ1-1, with 7 bases aligning to TRBD1. The germline V gene has CDR1 SGDLS and CDR2 YYNGEE. There are 15 residues in the CDR3. The J segment lost 2 bases and the V segment lost 0 bases, leaving 4 bases of the junction unmatched. In DNA form, the CDR3 reads TGTGCCAGCAGCGTAGATGGGACAGAAAACACTGAAGCTTTCTTT. This encodes CASSVDGTENTEAFF. Looking up the rest from reference TRBV9 and TRBJ1-1 gives the full variable domain: DSGVTQTPKHLITATGQRVTLRCSPRSGDLSVYWYQQSLDQGLQFLIQYYNGEERAKGNILERFSAQQFPDLHSELNLSSLELGDSALYFCASSVDGTENTEAFFGQGTRLTVV.

CDR3 nucleotide sequence: TGTGCCAGCAGCTTAAGTGGACAGGGGTCCACTGAAGCTTTCTTT. Its protein product is CASSLSGQGSTEAFF. The rearrangement joins TRBV7-8 to TRBJ1-1, with 9 bases identical to TRBD1. From germline, CDR1 is SGHVS and CDR2 FQNEAQ. Losses at the gene ends were 2 bases for V and 4 bases for J; bases not matched to a gene: 5. The CDR3 loop spans 15 amino acids.

V and J are TRBV29-1 and TRBJ1-1; D remains unclear. Trimming removed 7 bases from V and 3 bases from J, with 12 bases in between. Per the germline V gene, CDR1 is SQVTM and CDR2 is ANQGSEA. This CDR3 spans 12 amino acids. In nucleotides, the CDR3 is TGCAGCGCCCATAGCACCTACACTGAAGCTTTCTTT. Amino acid sequence: CSAHSTYTEAFF. Together with reference TRBV29-1 and TRBJ1-1, the CDR3 gives the full variable domain: SAVISQKPSRDICQRGTSLTIQCQVDSQVTMMFWYRQQPGQSLTLIATANQGSEATYESGFVIDKFPISRPNLTFSTLTVSNMSPEDSSIYLCSAHSTYTEAFFGQGTRLTVV.

CDR3 in amino acids: CAISEGLRGTEAFF. CDR3 coding DNA: TGTGCCATCAGTGAGGGACTTCGGGGCACTGAAGCTTTCTTT. This rearrangement joins TRBV10-3 to TRBJ1-1; D not resolved. Germline V lookup: CDR1 ENHRY, CDR2 SYGVKD. Trimming took 2 bases from V and 4 from J, leaving 11 bases between them. The CDR3 has 14 residues.

V usage is TRBV7-2 and J usage is TRBJ1-2; D is uncertain. The V gene's germline CDR1 is SGHTA and CDR2 FQGNSA. This CDR3 has 14 amino acids. The V end lost 1 base, the J end lost 5 bases, and 11 bases lay between the germline ends. The CDR3: CASSLEPSRYGYTF. DNA for the CDR3: TGTGCCAGCAGCTTAGAACCATCTAGGTATGGCTACACCTTC.

The chain joins TRBV20-1 to TRBJ1-1; D perhaps matches TRBD1 (6 bases). Trimming removed 3 bases at V and 0 bases at J, with 14 bases between. CDR1 and CDR2 from the germline V gene are DFQATT and SNEGSKA (reference sequence). This CDR3 contains 15 residues. This CDR3 reads CSASRQGTMNTEAFF. CDR3 nucleotide sequence: TGCAGTGCTAGTAGGCAGGGGACTATGAACACTGAAGCTTTCTTT.

The chain links TRBV7-9 to TRBJ2-4; D might be TRBD1 (5 bases). The CDR3 has 14 amino acids. V lost 5 bases and J 3 bases, leaving 11 bases between the germline ends. Looked up from germline, CDR1 is SEHNR and CDR2 is FQNEAQ (reference sequence). The CDR3 coding sequence is TGTGCCAGCAGCCCGGACAAAGTCAAAAACATTCAGTACTTC. Protein product: CASSPDKVKNIQYF.

The chain carries TRBV7-2 and TRBJ1-4; D not certain. The CDR3 runs to 15 residues. V lost 1 base to trimming and J lost 2 bases, with 8 bases between them. CDR1 and CDR2 (germline): SGHTA, FQGNSA. The CDR3 sequence is CASSLDPGTNEKLFF. The DNA for the CDR3 is TGTGCCAGCAGCTTAGACCCCGGGACTAATGAAAAACTGTTTTTT.

V usage is TRBV7-2 and J usage is TRBJ2-5; 7 bases agree with TRBD2. The germline V gene has CDR1 SGHTA and CDR2 FQGNSA. The CDR3 sequence is 13 residues long. Trimming took 3 bases from V and 5 from J; bases not matched to a gene: 3. CDR3 in DNA: TGTGCCAGCAGCTTTGACGGGGGGGAGACCCAGTACTTC. Amino acids: CASSFDGGETQYF.

The chain is built from TRBV19 and TRBJ1-2; 7 nucleotides agree with TRBD1. The CDR3 length is 16 residues. V gave up 4 bases and J gave up 8 bases; unmatched junction bases: 16. Germline-derived CDR1 and CDR2 are LNHDA and SQIVND (reference sequence). The CDR3 coding sequence is TGTGCCAGTAGTACTCCTTGGACAGGTGGCGCATTAGGCTACACCTTC. Amino acids: CASSTPWTGGALGYTF. Together with reference TRBV19 and TRBJ1-2, the CDR3 gives the full variable domain: DGGITQSPKYLFRKEGQNVTLSCEQNLNHDAMYWYRQDPGQGLRLIYYSQIVNDFQKGDIAEGYSVSREKKESFPLTVTSAQKNPTAFYLCASSTPWTGGALGYTFGSGTRLTVV.

The chain recombines TRBV7-8 with TRBJ2-7; 14 positions match TRBD2. Germline V gene sequence: CDR1 SGHVS, CDR2 FQNEAQ. V shed 5 bases, J shed 6 bases, and the junction held 6 bases outside the gene matches. The CDR3 is 15 amino acids. The CDR3, as DNA: TGTGCCAGCAGCACTGGACTAGCGGGGGGTGGCGAGCAGTACTTC. It yields the protein CASSTGLAGGGEQYF. The whole variable domain, filled in from reference TRBV7-8 and TRBJ2-7, reads GAGVSQSPRYKVAKRGQDVALRCDPISGHVSLFWYQQALGQGPEFLTYFQNEAQLDKSGLPSDRFFAERPEGSVSTLKIQRTQQEDSAVYLCASSTGLAGGGEQYFGPGTRLTVT.

This chain uses TRBV3-1 (or the pseudogene TRBV3-2) with TRBJ2-5; the D is unclear. CDR3 length: 13 residues. The germline CDR1 and CDR2 sequences are LGHDT and YNNKEL (reference sequence). Trimming shortened V by 1 base and J by 1 base, and 4 bases separated the two germline ends. The CDR3 bases are TGTGCCAGCAGCCAAGTAGTCCAAGAGACCCAGTACTTC. Translating gives CASSQVVQETQYF.

This clone was observed once. The chain links TRBV3-1 (or the pseudogene TRBV3-2) to TRBJ1-3; D uncertain. Germline CDR1 reads LGHDT; CDR2 reads YNNKEL (reference sequence). This CDR3 comprises 16 residues. Trimming shortened V by 1 base and J by 2 bases, and 12 bases separated the two germline ends. CDR3 sequence: CASSQVRARPGNTIYF. The CDR3 DNA is TGTGCCAGCAGCCAAGTGAGGGCTAGACCTGGAAACACCATATATTTT.